This TCR beta chain was recorded in a study of cytomegalovirus exposure and HLA in healthy donors. General study points: A missense DCLRE1C variant was associated with V- and J-gene trimming of TCR beta chains in a later analysis, and an independent cohort replicated the association.

PCR employed 60 Vbeta and 13 Jbeta primers. TCRdb keeps only in-frame clones here, not all; method: immunoSEQ multiplex PCR. The sample has nearly 200,000 clones, 80% to 90% seen once. Germline assignment: CDR1 SSHAT and CDR2 FNYEAQ (reference sequence). This CDR3 comprises 12 residues. This clone was seen a handful of times. Antigen: not known. One end of the junction fails to match germline, which may point to a read error. The sequenced sample consisted of PBMCs. The chain combines TRBV7-7 with TRBJ2-5; D is unresolved. This sequence was found in a man aged 25 to 40 in good health and CMV-seronegative. CDR3 region: CASSPSGVPQYF. CDR3 DNA: TGTGCTAGCAGCCCTTCGGGTGTGCCCCAGTACTTC.